A selection of T cell receptor beta chains follows, all from one sample in a study of identical twins. TCRdb independently ran MiXCR on the 5' RACE reads; one entry per CDR3 protein. This sample has 690,000 or so distinct CDR3 sequences, with roughly 6% found just once. Sequencing was carried out using naive T cells sorted from blood. These receptors originate from a man between 18 and 35 years old in good health. Both conserved end residues are part of each CDR3. The order of the fields is J gene, V gene, clone size, D gene, CDR3 DNA, CDR3 protein. A D gene is named only where the DNA matches it firmly. Rows give clone size only sometimes, using once, few, many, or a class for an expanded clone.

TRBJ2-7 TRBV10-3 many TRBD1 TGTGCCACAACCGGGACAGGGGGCTACGAGCAGTACTTC CATTGTGGYEQYF
TRBJ1-5 TRBV24-1 - - TGTGCCACCAGTGCCACGGGAGGGGATAGCAATCAGCCCCAGCATTTT CATSATGGDSNQPQHF
TRBJ2-4 TRBV12-3/TRBV12-4 - - TGTGCCAGCAGTTTGGATCCAGCGGCCAAAAACATTCAGTACTTC CASSLDPAAKNIQYF
TRBJ2-7 TRBV29-1 - TRBD2 TGCAGCGTTTCCCCTCGCGAGACTAGCGGGAGCCTCTACGAGCAGTACTTC CSVSPRETSGSLYEQYF
TRBJ2-3 TRBV5-6 - TRBD2 TGTGCCAGCAGCTTGGCTACCGGACTAGCGGGAGGGCCCGCTAGCACAGATACGCAGTATTTT CASSLATGLAGGPASTDTQYF
TRBJ2-1 TRBV5-6 - - TGTGCCAGCAGCTTGTGGCTAGCTGACAATGAGCAGTTCTTC CASSLWLADNEQFF
TRBJ2-1 TRBV7-9 many - TGTGCCAGCAGCTTTGCGAAAGAGCAGTTCTTC CASSFAKEQFF
TRBJ2-1 TRBV15 many TRBD2 TGTGCCACCAGCAGGGGACTAGCGGGACTCCTATCCTACAATGAGCAGTTCTTC CATSRGLAGLLSYNEQFF
TRBJ2-3 TRBV11-2 few - TGTGCCAGCAGCTTGGGGAGTAGCAATACGCAGTATTTT CASSLGSSNTQYF
TRBJ2-5 TRBV5-1 many TRBD2 TGCGCCAGCAGCTTGGCTAGCGGGGCCGGAGAGACCCAGTACTTC CASSLASGAGETQYF
TRBJ2-1 TRBV29-1 few TRBD2 TGCAGCGGGGGGCCCGGCGGGGGGAGGAATGAGCAGTTCTTC CSGGPGGGRNEQFF